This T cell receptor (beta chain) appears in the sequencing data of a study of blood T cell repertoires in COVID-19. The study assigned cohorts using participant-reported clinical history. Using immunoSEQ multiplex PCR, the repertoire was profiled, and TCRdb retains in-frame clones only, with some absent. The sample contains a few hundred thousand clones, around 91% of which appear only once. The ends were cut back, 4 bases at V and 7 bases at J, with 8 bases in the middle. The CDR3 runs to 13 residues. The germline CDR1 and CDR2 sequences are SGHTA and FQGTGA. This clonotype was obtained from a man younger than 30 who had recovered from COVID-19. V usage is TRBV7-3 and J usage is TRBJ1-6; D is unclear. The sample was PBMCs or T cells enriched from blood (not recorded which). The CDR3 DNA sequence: TGTGCCAGCAGCTCGAACCGGAATTCACCCCTCCACTTT. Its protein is CASSSNRNSPLHF. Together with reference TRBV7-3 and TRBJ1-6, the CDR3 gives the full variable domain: GAGVSQTPSNKVTEKGKYVELRCDPISGHTALYWYRQSLGQGPEFLIYFQGTGAADDSGLPNDRFFAVRPEGSVSTLKIQRTERGDSAVYLCASSSNRNSPLHFGNGTRLTVT.